This T cell receptor (beta chain) was obtained from a study of T cell repertoires in cytomegalovirus infection. TCRdb itself ran the reads through MiXCR, one entry per CDR3 protein. Of roughly 350,000 distinct CDR3 sequences listed, about 35% were seen once; the top ten hold approximately 15%. This clonotype was found a few times. The antigen is undetermined. V gave up 5 bases and J gave up 5 bases; unmatched junction bases: 11. The germline V gene has CDR1 MNHEY and CDR2 SMNVEV (reference sequence). The CDR3 is 16 residues long. Sequencing used cultured PBMCs, obtained from culture after CMV antigen stimulation. This chain links TRBV27 with TRBJ1-5, with 8 bases lining up with TRBD1. The receptor was derived from a human donor in good health (CMV status not recorded). Some clones in this sample may be carry-over from other donors' samples. The CDR3, as DNA: TGTGCCAGCAGTGCCCGACAGGGGTCAAGCGATCAGCCCCAGCATTTT. Translating gives CASSARQGSSDQPQHF.